The TCR beta chain under discussion was sequenced for a study of T cell changes during pregnancy in multiple sclerosis. Looked up from germline, CDR1 is MNHEY and CDR2 is SMNVEV (reference sequence). The trim removed 6 bases at V and 5 bases at J, leaving 8 bases unmatched. The length of the CDR3 is 14 residues. The assay was immunoSEQ multiplex PCR, and TCRdb's table has in-frame clones only and misses some. The table includes more than 95,000 clones, around 93% detected once. This clonotype was obtained from a female donor with multiple sclerosis, enrolled in a pregnancy study. The starting material was peripheral blood, obtained after pregnancy. The V and J genes are TRBV27 and TRBJ2-7; TRBD2 agrees at 9 bases. CDR3 coding DNA: TGTGCCAGCAGATATAGCGGGAGTACCCACGAGCAGTACTTC. It encodes CASRYSGSTHEQYF.